This entry is about one TCR beta chain. This entry is derived from a study of blood T cell repertoires in COVID-19. Original processing methods: Nucleated cell number was recorded as an estimate derived from reference gene primer amplification. Generated by immunoSEQ multiplex PCR, the TCRdb table keeps only in-frame clones and is missing some. D and trimming were read from the DNA, whereas the V and J calls and clone size are those reported in that table. The repertoire holds approximately 100,000 clones, with about nine tenths as singletons. The receptor's source is a man aged 45-65 years with acute or convalescent COVID-19. Sequencing was carried out using peripheral blood.

The CDR3 DNA is TGTGCCAGCAGCGCTACCGGGACAGGGAATGAAAAACTGTTTTTT. As protein: CASSATGTGNEKLFF. The rearrangement joins TRBV7-7 to TRBJ1-4; TRBD1 aligns across 9 bases. With V trimmed by 5 bases and J by 5 bases, 6 bases remained unmatched. This CDR3 spans 15 amino acids. Germline-derived CDR1 and CDR2 are SSHAT and FNYEAQ (reference sequence). Looking up the rest from reference TRBV7-7 and TRBJ1-4 gives the full variable domain: GAGVSQSPRYKVTKRGQDVTLRCDPISSHATLYWYQQALGQGPEFLTYFNYEAQPDKSGLPSDRFSAERPEGSISTLTIQRTEQRDSAMYRCASSATGTGNEKLFFGSGTQLSVL.